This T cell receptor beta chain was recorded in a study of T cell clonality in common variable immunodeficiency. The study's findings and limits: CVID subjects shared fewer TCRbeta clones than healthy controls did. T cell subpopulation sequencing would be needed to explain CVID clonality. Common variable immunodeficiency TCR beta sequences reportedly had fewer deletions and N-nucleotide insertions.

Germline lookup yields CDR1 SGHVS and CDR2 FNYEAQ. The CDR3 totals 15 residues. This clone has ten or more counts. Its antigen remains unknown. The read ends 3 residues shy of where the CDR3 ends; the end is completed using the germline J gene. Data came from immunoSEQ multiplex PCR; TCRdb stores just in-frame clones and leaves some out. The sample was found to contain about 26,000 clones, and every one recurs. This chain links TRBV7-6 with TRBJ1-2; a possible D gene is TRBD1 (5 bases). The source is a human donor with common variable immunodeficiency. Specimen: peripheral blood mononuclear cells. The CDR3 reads CASSLAPGNSRGYTF. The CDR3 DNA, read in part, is TGTGCCAGCAGCTTAGCCCCAGGGAATTCAAGGGGC.